Listed below are T cell receptor beta chains from one sample, sequenced in a study of T cell changes during pregnancy in multiple sclerosis. Some clones are missing from TCRdb's copy, which holds only in-frame ones; the method was immunoSEQ multiplex PCR. Of around 130,000 clones detected, roughly 95% appear once; the ten largest clones hold 0.44%. This specimen was peripheral blood, taken after pregnancy. The origin of the receptors is a female donor with multiple sclerosis, enrolled in a pregnancy study. Each CDR3 is given with its conserved first and last residue. The D gene is left open where the match is weak. Not all rows give a size; the values are once, few, many and, for expanded clones, a class.

D	length	J	V	size	DNA	CDR3
NA	14	TRBJ1-2	TRBV30	NA	TGTGCCTGGAGTGTTGGGTACCTGCTCAGGGGCTACACCTTC	CAWSVGYLLRGYTF
TRBD2	16	TRBJ2-3	TRBV5-1	NA	TGCGCCAGCAGCTTCCGTAGCGGGAGAGGGCCAGATACGCAGTATTTT	CASSFRSGRGPDTQYF
NA	13	TRBJ1-3	TRBV11-2	few	TGTGCCAGCAGCCCACTGGCAGGGAACACCATATATTTT	CASSPLAGNTIYF
NA	14	TRBJ1-2	TRBV7-2	NA	TGTGCCAGCAGCTTGACTGGGGGGAACTATGGCTACACCTTC	CASSLTGGNYGYTF
NA	13	TRBJ2-1	TRBV7-3	NA	TGTGCCAGCAGCGTTTCTAGCGTCAATGAGCAGTTCTTC	CASSVSSVNEQFF
NA	14	TRBJ1-5	TRBV6-1	NA	TGTGCCAGCAGTGAACGTGGCAGGGATCAGCCCCAGCATTTT	CASSERGRDQPQHF
NA	15	TRBJ2-5	TRBV15	NA	TGTGCCACCAGCAGAGATGATCCGACAGGAGAGACCCAGTACTTC	CATSRDDPTGETQYF
NA	13	TRBJ1-5	TRBV7-9	NA	TGTGCCAGCAGCTTAGGAGGGCATCAGCCCCAGCATTTT	CASSLGGHQPQHF
TRBD1	15	TRBJ2-1	TRBV19	once	TGTGCCAGTAGGCTCGGACAGGGCAGATACAATGAGCAGTTCTTC	CASRLGQGRYNEQFF
NA	11	TRBJ2-7	TRBV28	NA	TGTGCCAGCAGGGGCGATTACGAGCAGTACTTC	CASRGDYEQYF
NA	16	TRBJ1-1	TRBV28	NA	TGTGCCAGCAGTGATGCAGGACAGACCATGAACACTGAAGCTTTCTTT	CASSDAGQTMNTEAFF
TRBD2	15	TRBJ2-1	TRBV5-4	NA	TGTGCCAGCAGCGCACTAGCGGGAACCTACAATGAGCAGTTCTTC	CASSALAGTYNEQFF
NA	13	TRBJ1-1	TRBV2	NA	TGTGCCAGCAGTGGGTTGGCAGTTGGTGAAGCTTTCTTT	CASSGLAVGEAFF
TRBD1	18	TRBJ2-7	TRBV28	few	TGTGCCAGCAGTTTGTTGTTGAGTATGACAGGGGGGTCCTACGAGCAGTACTTC	CASSLLLSMTGGSYEQYF
TRBD1	15	TRBJ1-2	TRBV4-3	NA	TGCGCCAGCAGCGCAGTGGGACAGGGGCCATATGGCTACACCTTC	CASSAVGQGPYGYTF
NA	14	TRBJ2-3	TRBV19	NA	TGTGCCAGTAGACCGGGACTTAGCACAGATACGCAGTATTTT	CASRPGLSTDTQYF
TRBD1	15	TRBJ1-4	TRBV7-9	NA	TGTGCCAGCAGCTTAGCCGGGACAGGGAACGAAAAACTGTTTTTT	CASSLAGTGNEKLFF
TRBD2	16	TRBJ2-3	TRBV28	NA	TGTGCCAGCAGTTCCCCCCCCGAGCCTAGCGGGGATACGCAGTATTTT	CASSSPPEPSGDTQYF
NA	11	TRBJ2-7	TRBV27	NA	TGTGCCAGCAGCCACAACTACGAGCAGTACTTC	CASSHNYEQYF
NA	13	TRBJ2-7	TRBV2	NA	TGTGCCAGCCAGGGACTCAGCTCCTACGAGCAGTACTTC	CASQGLSSYEQYF
NA	10	TRBJ2-1	TRBV29-1	NA	TGCAGCGTGGCCAACAATGAGCAGTTCTTC	CSVANNEQFF
TRBD2	15	TRBJ2-1	TRBV5-6	NA	TGTGCCAGCAGGACGACTAGCGGTTCCTACAATGAGCAGTTCTTC	CASRTTSGSYNEQFF
NA	15	TRBJ1-2	TRBV14	NA	TGTGCCAGCAGCCCCCTGGGGGAGGCTAACTATGGCTACACCTTC	CASSPLGEANYGYTF
NA	16	TRBJ2-4	TRBV29-1	once	TGCAGCGTAGCAACCGACGGCGGGATAGCCAAAAACATTCAGTACTTC	CSVATDGGIAKNIQYF
TRBD2	12	TRBJ2-2	TRBV29-1	NA	TGCGGGCTAGCGGAACCCACCGGGGAGCTGTTTTTT	CGLAEPTGELFF
TRBD2	15	TRBJ2-1	TRBV2	NA	TGTGCCATAGATAGCGGGACGGGAATTGGCAATGAGCAGTTCTTC	CAIDSGTGIGNEQFF
NA	15	TRBJ2-3	TRBV19	NA	TGTGCCAGTAGTAGCCTTCAGGGGATCACAGATACGCAGTATTTT	CASSSLQGITDTQYF
NA	18	TRBJ2-1	TRBV19	NA	TGTGCCAGTAGTATAACGGGGGACGGGGCCGGCCCGTACAATGAGCAGTTCTTC	CASSITGDGAGPYNEQFF
NA	17	TRBJ2-1	TRBV21-1	NA	TGTGCCAGCAGCAATTCCGGGACTAGCGAAGCCTACAATGAGCAGTTCTTC	CASSNSGTSEAYNEQFF
TRBD1	16	TRBJ2-4	TRBV25-1	NA	TGTGCCAGCGCTTTACAGGGGGCCATAACCAAAAACATTCAGTACTTC	CASALQGAITKNIQYF
NA	16	TRBJ1-1	TRBV5-1	once	TGCGCCAGCAGCTTGGCCGGGGAGTTGGCGAACACTGAAGCTTTCTTT	CASSLAGELANTEAFF
TRBD1	13	TRBJ2-7	TRBV7-2	NA	TGTGCCAGCAGCCCAACGAGGGACAGCAGGCAGTACTTC	CASSPTRDSRQYF
TRBD1	17	TRBJ1-5	TRBV6-1	NA	TGTGCCAGCAGTGCAACGGACAGGAGAAGCCTAGGGCAGCCCCAGCATTTT	CASSATDRRSLGQPQHF
NA	17	TRBJ1-1	TRBV28	NA	TGTGCCAGCAGTCCCCCCACAGGGCGGGGGTTGAACACTGAAGCTTTCTTT	CASSPPTGRGLNTEAFF
NA	15	TRBJ1-5	TRBV4-1	NA	TGCGCCAGCAGCCATGAGAAGTATAGCAATCAGCCCCAGCATTTT	CASSHEKYSNQPQHF
TRBD1	15	TRBJ2-7	TRBV5-1	once	TGCGCCAGCAGCTTGTCCGGGACAGGGGTCTACGAGCAGTACTTC	CASSLSGTGVYEQYF
NA	13	TRBJ2-1	TRBV19	NA	TGTGCCAGTACTGGACTTTCCTACAATGAGCAGTTCTTC	CASTGLSYNEQFF
NA	16	TRBJ2-3	TRBV13	NA	TGTGCCAGCAGCTCCCGACTGTCTCCGGGCACAGATACGCAGTATTTT	CASSSRLSPGTDTQYF
TRBD2	12	TRBJ2-3	TRBV30	NA	TGTACTAGCGGGAGAAGCACAGATACGCAGTATTTT	CTSGRSTDTQYF
NA	15	TRBJ2-3	TRBV5-1	NA	TGCGCCAGCAGCTTGGTATCGCGTAGCACAGATACGCAGTATTTT	CASSLVSRSTDTQYF
NA	13	TRBJ1-2	TRBV29-1	NA	TGCAGCGTCCTTCTTATGGGGAGGGATGGCTACACCTTC	CSVLLMGRDGYTF
TRBD2	14	TRBJ2-7	TRBV6-6	NA	TGTGCCAGCAGTTACGGGACTAGCGACTACGAGCAGTACTTC	CASSYGTSDYEQYF
TRBD1	15	TRBJ1-4	TRBV5-1	NA	TGCGCCAGCAGCTCCGACAGGGCCACTAATGAAAAACTGTTTTTT	CASSSDRATNEKLFF
NA	14	TRBJ1-1	TRBV2	NA	TGTGCCAGCAGTGAAGCGTGGGGGCTCACTGAAGCTTTCTTT	CASSEAWGLTEAFF
TRBD1	14	TRBJ2-5	TRBV28	NA	TGTGCCAGCAGTTTGACAGGGGGCATGGAGACCCAGTACTTC	CASSLTGGMETQYF
TRBD2	18	TRBJ2-7	TRBV28	NA	TGTGCCAGCGGAAAATGGACTAGCGGGACGTCGGCCTCCTACGAGCAGTACTTC	CASGKWTSGTSASYEQYF